These T cell receptor beta chains were read from a single sample in a study of molecular identifiers for immune sequencing clone quantification. MiXCR, run by TCRdb on the PCR reads, gives a single entry per CDR3 protein. Among about 70,000 distinct CDR3 sequences, roughly 18% were seen once, and the ten largest hold about 1.5%. The sample was naive CD8+ T cells from blood, with Jurkat cell RNA spiked in. The receptors come from a human donor in good health. Some libraries in this study had Jurkat cell RNA spiked in. Both conserved end residues are part of each CDR3. Each record gives: clone size, D gene, J gene, V gene, CDR3 length, CDR3 protein, CDR3 DNA. D genes are given only for firm matches. Some rows have no size entry. The others give once, few or many, or a class for an expanded clone.

many	TRBD2	TRBJ2-3	TRBV27	16	CASSLGTSGTSDTQYF	TGTGCCAGCAGTTTAGGGACTAGCGGGACCTCAGATACGCAGTATTTT
many	.	TRBJ1-6	TRBV9	14	CASSVQNYNSPLHF	TGTGCCAGCAGCGTACAGAACTATAATTCACCCCTCCACTTT
few	.	TRBJ2-7	TRBV27	13	CASGLLRGYEQYF	TGTGCCAGCGGTCTACTTCGCGGTTACGAGCAGTACTTC
many	TRBD1	TRBJ2-7	TRBV10-3	13	CAIGTGSSYEQYF	TGTGCCATTGGGACAGGGAGCTCCTACGAGCAGTACTTC
.	.	TRBJ2-2	TRBV24-1	15	CATSDSRLDTGELFF	TGTGCCACCAGTGATTCCAGACTAGATACCGGGGAGCTGTTTTTT
many	TRBD2	TRBJ2-3	TRBV29-1	16	CSVAPRAGEYTDTQYF	TGCAGCGTTGCGCCGAGGGCGGGAGAGTACACAGATACGCAGTATTTT
many	.	TRBJ1-5	TRBV4-1	16	CASSQEEVEGYQPQHF	TGCGCCAGCAGCCAAGAAGAAGTGGAGGGTTATCAGCCCCAGCATTTT
many	.	TRBJ2-1	TRBV24-1	17	CATSPRAQYGIYNEQFF	TGTGCCACCAGCCCCCGGGCCCAGTACGGCATCTACAATGAGCAGTTCTTC
.	TRBD1	TRBJ2-7	TRBV27	15	CASSLLGGFTYEQYF	TGTGCCAGCAGTTTACTAGGGGGCTTCACCTACGAGCAGTACTTC
many	.	TRBJ2-7	TRBV4-1	14	CASSQLEGVVQQYF	TGCGCCAGCAGCCAGTTGGAGGGGGTGGTGCAGCAGTACTTC
many	TRBD2	TRBJ2-3	TRBV19	16	CASSILAGGEWSTQYF	TGTGCCAGTAGTATACTGGCGGGAGGGGAATGGTCTACGCAGTATTTT
many	.	TRBJ2-7	TRBV7-2	12	CATQGLAYEQYF	TGTGCCACCCAGGGACTTGCCTACGAGCAGTACTTC
.	.	TRBJ2-2	TRBV5-3	18	CASSLFIGASLNTGELFF	TGTGCCAGCAGCTTGTTCATCGGGGCATCTCTAAATACCGGAGAGCTGTTTTTT
many	.	TRBJ2-7	TRBV28	16	CASSLSAQGSGYEQYF	TGTGCCAGCAGCCTCTCCGCCCAGGGGTCAGGCTACGAGCAGTACTTC
many	TRBD1	TRBJ2-4	TRBV11-2	23	CASGHERSPGQGENLVAKNIQYF	TGTGCCAGCGGCCATGAAAGGAGTCCGGGACAGGGGGAGAACCTCGTAGCCAAAAACATTCAGTACTTC
many	TRBD2	TRBJ2-6	TRBV11-2	21	CASSSGTSGLFADSGANVLTF	TGTGCCAGCAGCTCCGGGACTAGCGGGCTTTTTGCCGACTCTGGGGCCAACGTCCTGACTTTC
.	.	TRBJ2-7	TRBV10-3	12	CAISEAAYEQYF	TGTGCCATCAGTGAGGCCGCCTACGAGCAGTACTTC
many	.	TRBJ2-1	TRBV27	14	CASSPWVGDNEQFF	TGTGCCAGCAGTCCCTGGGTGGGGGACAATGAGCAGTTCTTC
many	TRBD1	TRBJ2-1	TRBV7-2	16	CASSLPGGVMYNEQFF	TGTGCCAGCAGCTTACCAGGGGGCGTCATGTACAATGAGCAGTTCTTC
.	.	TRBJ1-5	TRBV27	13	CASSSHSNQPQHF	TGTGCCAGCAGTTCACATAGCAATCAGCCCCAGCATTTT
many	TRBD1	TRBJ2-5	TRBV7-8	18	CASTPSETGVVDGETQYF	TGTGCCAGCACCCCTAGTGAGACAGGGGTAGTTGACGGAGAGACCCAGTACTTC
many	.	TRBJ1-5	TRBV7-9	13	CASSLEGLEPQHF	TGTGCCAGCAGCTTAGAGGGATTGGAGCCCCAGCATTTT
many	.	TRBJ2-1	TRBV4-1	13	CASSQGARYRKFF	TGCGCCAGCAGCCAAGGTGCCAGGTATCGTAAGTTCTTC
many	.	TRBJ1-3	TRBV7-9	16	CARESPSEDSGNTIYF	TGTGCCAGAGAGAGCCCGAGCGAGGACTCTGGAAACACCATATATTTT
many	TRBD1	TRBJ2-3	TRBV2	14	CASNWDRATDTQYF	TGTGCCAGCAACTGGGACAGGGCTACAGATACGCAGTATTTT
many	TRBD2	TRBJ2-1	TRBV29-1	14	CSAISGDNYNEQFF	TGCAGCGCCATTAGCGGGGACAACTACAATGAGCAGTTCTTC
many	.	TRBJ2-7	TRBV20-1	13	CSARDNSSYEQYF	TGCAGTGCTAGAGATAACAGCTCCTACGAGCAGTACTTC
many	.	TRBJ2-7	TRBV4-1	15	CASSPRGESSYEQYF	TGCGCCAGCAGCCCCCGCGGTGAAAGCTCCTACGAGCAGTACTTC
many	TRBD2	TRBJ2-7	TRBV7-6	15	CASSPYELAGDEQYF	TGTGCCAGCAGCCCCTATGAGCTAGCGGGAGACGAGCAGTACTTC
many	.	TRBJ1-5	TRBV6-4	20	CASSDSTVLQSLCSNQPQHF	TGTGCCAGCAGTGACTCCACAGTGCTGCAATCACTGTGTAGCAATCAGCCCCAGCATTTT
many	TRBD1	TRBJ1-5	TRBV6-2/TRBV6-3	15	CASSTQGNSNQPQHF	TGTGCCAGCAGCACACAGGGGAATAGCAATCAGCCCCAGCATTTT
many	.	TRBJ2-3	TRBV6-2/TRBV6-3	16	CASSYTGAGNTDTQYF	TGTGCCAGCAGTTACACCGGGGCGGGAAACACAGATACGCAGTATTTT
.	.	TRBJ2-5	TRBV10-3	13	CATSLNRVETQYF	TGTGCCACCAGTCTGAATAGGGTGGAGACCCAGTACTTC
many	.	TRBJ2-2	TRBV7-9	18	CASSLALQKRFPGGELFF	TGTGCCAGCAGCTTAGCGTTACAAAAAAGGTTCCCGGGCGGGGAGCTGTTTTTT
many	TRBD2	TRBJ2-1	TRBV6-5	18	CASSSSSGTSVHGNEQFF	TGTGCCAGCAGTTCCTCTAGCGGGACTAGCGTCCATGGGAATGAGCAGTTCTTC
many	TRBD1	TRBJ2-7	TRBV6-5	14	CASSYQTGADEQYF	TGTGCCAGCAGTTACCAGACAGGGGCGGACGAGCAGTACTTC
few	.	TRBJ1-1	TRBV27	16	CASSPRTGNMNAEAFF	TGTGCCAGCAGTCCCAGAACAGGTAACATGAACGCTGAAGCTTTCTTT
many	TRBD2	TRBJ2-3	TRBV14	17	CASSHSKTGGFADTQYF	TGTGCCAGCAGCCACTCCAAAACGGGGGGTTTCGCAGATACGCAGTATTTT
many	.	TRBJ1-4	TRBV4-3	15	CASSQGTGSNEKLFF	TGCGCCAGCAGCCAAGGAACAGGCAGTAATGAAAAACTGTTTTTT
many	.	TRBJ2-7	TRBV4-3	14	CASSQDAGAYEQYF	TGCGCCAGCAGCCAAGATGCCGGGGCCTACGAGCAGTACTTC
medium-sized	TRBD2	TRBJ2-3	TRBV6-2/TRBV6-3	16	CASSGGSSGRSWSQYF	TGTGCCAGCAGCGGCGGAAGTAGCGGGAGAAGTTGGTCGCAGTATTTT
many	TRBD2	TRBJ2-3	TRBV5-6	16	CASSTLLAGVLDTQYF	TGTGCCAGCAGCACACTACTAGCGGGAGTACTAGATACGCAGTATTTT
many	TRBD1	TRBJ2-7	TRBV30	15	CAWRPWGTGDYEQYF	TGTGCCTGGAGACCCTGGGGGACAGGGGACTACGAGCAGTACTTC
many	.	TRBJ2-1	TRBV6-1	14	CASRTTGPYNEQFF	TGTGCCAGCAGGACAACCGGACCCTACAATGAGCAGTTCTTC
few	TRBD2	TRBJ2-7	TRBV19	15	CASSIFGRALNEQYF	TGTGCCAGTAGTATTTTCGGGAGGGCCTTGAACGAGCAGTACTTC
many	.	TRBJ2-1	TRBV20-1	16	CSARDLRTHLHNEQFF	TGCAGTGCTAGAGATTTGAGGACACATTTACACAATGAGCAGTTCTTC
few	TRBD1	TRBJ1-6	TRBV27	14	CASSLRDSRSPLHF	TGTGCCAGCAGTTTGAGGGACAGCCGTTCACCCCTCCACTTT
.	TRBD2	TRBJ2-1	TRBV9	15	CASSESGNSYNEQFF	TGTGCCAGCAGCGAGAGCGGGAATTCCTACAATGAGCAGTTCTTC
many	.	TRBJ2-1	TRBV18	15	CASSPPGPPYNEQFF	TGTGCCAGCTCACCACCCGGACCTCCCTACAATGAGCAGTTCTTC
many	TRBD2	TRBJ2-7	TRBV4-2	18	CASSQSPYPAGVVYEQYF	TGTGCCAGCAGCCAATCACCTTACCCAGCGGGAGTAGTCTACGAGCAGTACTTC
.	.	TRBJ2-1	TRBV11-1	14	CASSLAGRADEQFF	TGTGCCAGCAGCTTAGCAGGCAGGGCCGATGAGCAGTTCTTC
.	.	TRBJ2-4	TRBV5-6	12	CASSLSGDIQYF	TGTGCCAGCAGCTTATCGGGGGACATTCAGTACTTC
many	TRBD2	TRBJ2-7	TRBV4-3	16	CASSQDWAGGSYEQYF	TGCGCCAGCAGCCAAGATTGGGCGGGAGGGAGCTACGAGCAGTACTTC
.	.	TRBJ1-3	TRBV5-1	15	CASSQDGVSGNTIYF	TGCGCCAGCAGCCAGGACGGAGTCTCTGGAAACACCATATATTTT
many	.	TRBJ2-1	TRBV28	11	CASSPYNEQFF	TGTGCCAGCAGCCCTTACAATGAGCAGTTCTTC
few	.	TRBJ2-2	TRBV18	17	CASSPLGATKNTGELFF	TGTGCCAGCTCACCTCTCGGGGCTACAAAGAACACCGGGGAGCTGTTTTTT
many	.	TRBJ1-1	TRBV15	14	CATSRDMGDTEAFF	TGTGCCACCAGCAGAGATATGGGGGACACTGAAGCTTTCTTT